This T cell receptor beta chain was documented in a study of shared clonotypes between healthy human individuals. Profiled with immunoSEQ multiplex PCR; TCRdb holds only in-frame clones, not every one. The profile shows 550,000 to 800,000 clones, less than 85% of them singletons. Germline-derived CDR1 and CDR2 are SGHRS and YFSETQ. J lost 4 bases, V lost 4 bases, and 8 bases had no gene match. The CDR3 runs to 16 residues. The chain combines TRBV5-1 with TRBJ2-3; 11 bases line up with TRBD2. The clonotype was recovered from a woman in her twenties or thirties in good health. Sequenced material: memory CD4+ T cells sorted from blood. Subset in this sample: CD45RA-negative fraction. Here the CDR3 DNA reads TGCGCCAGCAGCCCCCTAGCGGGAGGAGGTTCAGATACGCAGTATTTT. As protein: CASSPLAGGGSDTQYF.